This entry lists 21 T cell receptor beta chains sequenced from one sample in a study of T cell repertoires in cytomegalovirus infection. TCRdb itself ran the reads through MiXCR, one entry per CDR3 protein. The table lists a few hundred thousand distinct CDR3 sequences, 15% to 20% of them singletons. Sequenced: CD8+ T cells from PBMCs. The source of these receptors is a human donor in good health (CMV status not recorded). Some clones in this sample may be carry-over from other donors' samples.

This sequence joins TRBV20-1 and TRBJ1-2, with 10 bases aligning to TRBD1. V lost 4 bases and J lost 6; bases outside the gene matches: 8. The length of the CDR3 is 14 residues. Per the germline V gene, CDR1 is DFQATT and CDR2 is SNEGSKA (reference sequence). The CDR3 sequence is CSAKKPGTGDGYTF. The CDR3 nucleotides are TGCAGTGCTAAAAAACCCGGGACAGGGGATGGCTACACCTTC.

V usage is TRBV6-2 or TRBV6-3 and J usage is TRBJ2-1; D is uncertain. The length of the CDR3 is 13 residues. Trimming took off 5 bases at V and 6 bases at J, with 11 bases between the two ends. Germline CDR1 reads MNHEY; CDR2 reads SVGEGT. CDR3 DNA sequence: TGTGCCAGCAGTCCCCCACGGGTCAATGAGCAGTTCTTC. Protein sequence: CASSPPRVNEQFF.

The chain combines TRBV15 with TRBJ2-1, with D possibly being TRBD1 or TRBD2 (6 bases each). Trimming left V 1 base short and J 8 bases short, with 15 bases between. Germline V gene data show CDR1 as LNHNV and CDR2 as YYDKDF (reference sequence). This CDR3 spans 15 amino acids. The CDR3 reads CATSRALGGRDEQFF. CDR3 in DNA: TGTGCCACCAGCAGAGCGCTGGGGGGCAGGGATGAGCAGTTCTTC.

The rearrangement uses TRBV24-1 and TRBJ2-1; TRBD2 is a possible D gene (6 bases). Trimming removed 4 bases at V and 0 bases at J, with 12 bases between. The CDR3 length is 16 residues. The germline CDR1 and CDR2 sequences are KGHDR and SFDVKD. CDR3 bases: TGTGCCACCAGTGAACGGGACGGGAGCTCCTACAATGAGCAGTTCTTC. It encodes CATSERDGSSYNEQFF.

This clonotype was counted only a few times. The V and J genes are TRBV7-9 and TRBJ2-3, with D perhaps TRBD1 or TRBD2 (5 bases each). Trimming took 8 bases from V and 3 from J, leaving 15 bases between them. Germline-derived CDR1 and CDR2 are SEHNR and FQNEAQ (reference sequence). The CDR3 contains 14 residues. The DNA of the CDR3 is TGTGCCAGCCGGGACCGAGGGTCGACAGATACGCAGTATTTT. This translates into CASRDRGSTDTQYF.

This clonotype has only a few counts. The chain is built from TRBV27 and TRBJ1-1, with TRBD1 matching 8 bases. CDR3 length: 15 residues. The junction had 4 bases not matched to a gene; V was cut back by 1 base and J by 3 bases. Germline V gene sequence: CDR1 MNHEY, CDR2 SMNVEV (reference sequence). The CDR3 DNA is TGTGCCAGCAGTTTATGGGGCAGGGGGCACACTGAAGCTTTCTTT. This gives the protein CASSLWGRGHTEAFF.

This clonotype turned up a few times. The rearrangement uses TRBV29-1 and TRBJ2-3; D gene ambiguous. V gave up 8 bases and J gave up 2 bases, with 17 bases separating them. The CDR3 is 14 residues long. CDR1 is SQVTM and CDR2 is ANQGSEA in the germline V gene. The CDR3 DNA reads as TGCAGCTCATATGATGGGGAAAACACAGATACGCAGTATTTT. This encodes CSSYDGENTDTQYF.

The rearrangement links TRBV6-6 to TRBJ2-7; D might be TRBD2 (5 bases). V was trimmed by 3 bases and J by 3 bases, leaving 9 bases between them. This CDR3 comprises 13 residues. Germline V gene sequence: CDR1 MNHNY, CDR2 SVGAGI (reference sequence). CDR3 coding DNA: TGTGCCAGCAGTTATGGACTCGACTACGAGCAGTACTTC. The encoded protein is CASSYGLDYEQYF.

Ten or more counts support this clonotype. The chain couples TRBV10-3 to TRBJ1-1; D is perhaps TRBD1 (5 bases). Trimming took off 10 bases at V and 5 bases at J, with 14 bases between the two ends. Per the germline V gene, CDR1 is ENHRY and CDR2 is SYGVKD. The CDR3 contains 12 residues. The CDR3 loop reads CATESGGTEAFF. The CDR3 DNA follows: TGTGCCACCGAGTCTGGGGGAACTGAAGCTTTCTTT.

This chain connects TRBV20-1 to TRBJ1-6; the D is unclear. Germline V gene sequence: CDR1 DFQATT, CDR2 SNEGSKA (reference sequence). Deletions cut 0 bases from V and 0 bases from J, with 9 bases between. The CDR3 spans 16 residues. CDR3 amino acids: CSARDLESSYNSPLHF. CDR3 DNA: TGCAGTGCTAGAGATTTAGAGAGCTCCTATAATTCACCCCTCCACTTT.

The rearrangement uses TRBV28 and TRBJ2-3; 7 bases are shared with TRBD1. The CDR3 contains 16 residues. Trimming at V came to 6 bases and at J to 3 bases, leaving 12 bases not matched to a gene. Germline V lookup: CDR1 MDHEN, CDR2 SYDVKM. CDR3 coding DNA: TGTGCCAGCAGAGCACCGGGACAGAAGTCAACAGATACGCAGTATTTT. Translated: CASRAPGQKSTDTQYF.

This clonotype has more than one count but fewer than ten. This chain links TRBV14 with TRBJ2-7, with TRBD2 as a possible D gene (6 bases). In germline, CDR1 is SGHDN, CDR2 FVKESK. V lost 3 bases and J lost 6, with 12 bases in between. The CDR3 loop spans 13 amino acids. The CDR3 protein is CASSHRGSPEQYF. The CDR3, as DNA: TGTGCCAGCAGCCATCGGGGGTCTCCCGAGCAGTACTTC.

This chain uses TRBV29-1 with TRBJ2-7; D unclear. Per the germline V gene, CDR1 is SQVTM and CDR2 is ANQGSEA. This CDR3 comprises 13 residues. V lost 0 bases, J lost 0 bases, and 6 bases lay in between. CDR3 amino acids: CSVEDSYSYEQYF. In DNA form, the CDR3 reads TGCAGCGTTGAAGACAGTTACTCCTACGAGCAGTACTTC.

The chain carries TRBV7-4 and TRBJ2-1, with D tentatively TRBD1 (6 bases). The V gene lost 5 bases and the J gene lost 6 bases, with 17 bases spanning the gap. From germline, CDR1 is SGHVT and CDR2 SQSDAQ. The CDR3 has 15 residues. CDR3 bases: TGTGCCAGCAGCCTACAACAGGGATCGGCCAATGAGCAGTTCTTC. Translating it yields CASSLQQGSANEQFF.

This clonotype was recorded a few times. This chain joins TRBV15 and TRBJ1-4; D is uncertain. The CDR3 sequence is 15 residues long. Trimming removed 0 bases from V and 7 bases from J, with 12 bases in between. Germline CDR1 is LNHNV and CDR2 is YYDKDF (reference sequence). CDR3 nucleotides: TGTGCCACCAGCAGAGATCTTGGGAGTTCTGAAAAACTGTTTTTT. Protein product: CATSRDLGSSEKLFF.

This chain uses TRBV9 with TRBJ1-2; D not resolved. The germline CDR1 and CDR2 sequences are SGDLS and YYNGEE. With 3 bases removed from V and 4 bases from J, the gap between germline ends came to 13 bases. The CDR3 extends over 14 amino acids. In DNA form, the CDR3 reads TGTGCCAGCAGCGGACACCTTTTGGGCTATGGCTACACCTTC. Amino acids: CASSGHLLGYGYTF.

In this sample, this clonotype turned up many times. The chain recombines TRBV4-2 with TRBJ1-2; a weak D match, TRBD1 (6 bases). CDR1 is LGHNA and CDR2 is YNFKEQ in the germline V gene. V was cut by 0 bases and J by 0 bases, with 11 bases left in between. This CDR3 has 16 amino acids. The CDR3 is CASSQELQGANYGYTF. The CDR3 nucleotides are TGTGCCAGCAGCCAAGAACTACAGGGAGCTAACTATGGCTACACCTTC.

This clonotype was found many times. The chain employs TRBV6-2 or TRBV6-3 and TRBJ1-1; tentative D call: TRBD1 (6 bases). Germline CDR1 reads MNHEY; CDR2 reads SVGEGT. CDR3 length: 18 amino acids. Trimming took 0 bases from V and 5 from J, leaving 22 bases between them. The DNA of the CDR3 is TGTGCCAGCAGTTACTCGGTCGGACAGTGGAACTTGCGGACTGAAGCTTTCTTT. Its protein is CASSYSVGQWNLRTEAFF.

This chain connects TRBV6-5 to TRBJ1-3; D gene ambiguous. Germline V gene sequence: CDR1 MNHEY, CDR2 SVGAGI. CDR3 size: 17 residues. The V and J ends lost 3 bases and 0 bases respectively, with 15 bases between them. The CDR3 DNA is TGTGCCAGCAGTTATCGGGGTCAGCTCTTCTCTGGAAACACCATATATTTT. The encoded protein is CASSYRGQLFSGNTIYF.

In this sample, this clonotype turned up many times. The chain has TRBV2 and TRBJ2-7; D is uncertain. Germline V gene sequence: CDR1 SNHLY, CDR2 FYNNEI. CDR3 length: 11 residues. V was trimmed by 3 bases and J by 4 bases, leaving 4 bases between them. CDR3 sequence: CASSEGYEQYF. The CDR3 nucleotides read TGTGCCAGCAGTGAGGGGTACGAGCAGTACTTC.

The chain uses TRBV28 and TRBJ2-7; D is ambiguous. The CDR3 length is 12 residues. CDR1 is MDHEN and CDR2 is SYDVKM in the germline V gene. Between the trimmed V and J ends, which lost 7 bases and 3 bases, there was a span of 10 bases. The CDR3 nucleotides read TGTGCCAGCATCAAAGACGGCTACGAGCAGTACTTC. This sequence encodes CASIKDGYEQYF.